One and the same sample provided the 22 T cell receptor beta chains below, sequenced in a study of long-term antiretroviral therapy in people with HIV. Researchers report immunoSEQ v3.0 was run at survey level. Some clones are missing from TCRdb's copy, which holds only in-frame ones; the method was immunoSEQ multiplex PCR. Of 30,000 or so clones listed, approximately 75% are singletons. The sample was unsorted PBMCs, taken 3 years after starting antiretroviral therapy. The receptors here all came from a man aged 45-65 years with HIV.

This clone was recorded a few times. The rearrangement joins TRBV11-1 to TRBJ2-5, with a weak D call TRBD2 (7 bases). Germline V gives CDR1 SGHAT, CDR2 FQDESV (reference sequence). The CDR3 runs to 14 residues. V was trimmed by 5 bases and J by 5 bases, leaving 15 bases between them. DNA of the CDR3: TGTGCCAGCAGCGGGGGGGCTAGCGTGGAGACCCAGTACTTC. It translates to CASSGGASVETQYF.

The chain uses TRBV11-3 and TRBJ2-2, with 14 positions matching TRBD2. Trimming cost V 5 bases and J 7 bases; bases outside gene matches: 9. Per germline, CDR1 SGHNT and CDR2 YENEEA. The CDR3 consists of 17 residues. CDR3 in DNA: TGTGCCAGCAGCAGGGGACTAGCGGGAGAGGAGGGCGGGGAGCTGTTTTTT. As protein: CASSRGLAGEEGGELFF.

The chain uses TRBV7-2 and TRBJ1-1; D may be TRBD1 (5 bases). Germline loops: CDR1 SGHTA, CDR2 FQGNSA. Trimming took 5 bases from V and 10 from J, leaving 14 bases between them. The CDR3 consists of 12 residues. CDR3 sequence (DNA): TGTGCCAGCAGCCTTACAAGGACAACAGCTTTCTTT. This translates into CASSLTRTTAFF.

The V and J genes are TRBV27 and TRBJ2-5, with D possibly TRBD1 on 5 matching bases. With 8 bases removed from V and 0 bases from J, the gap between germline ends came to 19 bases. CDR1 is MNHEY and CDR2 is SMNVEV in the germline V gene (reference sequence). There are 16 residues in the CDR3. In DNA, the CDR3 is TGTGCCAGCCGCTCGGCAGGGCAACTATACCAAGAGACCCAGTACTTC. Its protein product is CASRSAGQLYQETQYF.

The J gene is TRBJ1-1, the V gene TRBV7-2; the D is unclear. Trimming left V 1 base short and J 1 base short, with 4 bases between. CDR3 length: 13 residues. From germline, CDR1 is SGHTA and CDR2 FQGNSA. CDR3 loop: CASSLVGNTEAFF. In DNA form, the CDR3 reads TGTGCCAGCAGCTTAGTGGGGAACACTGAAGCTTTCTTT.

The chain links TRBV27 to TRBJ2-7; 12 nucleotides line up with TRBD2. Germline V gene data show CDR1 as MNHEY and CDR2 as SMNVEV (reference sequence). V was clipped by 6 bases and J by 7 bases; unmatched bases: 7. This CDR3 is built from 14 residues. The CDR3 spells CASSRLAGEGEQYF. The CDR3 DNA reads TGTGCCAGCAGCCGACTAGCGGGAGAAGGTGAGCAGTACTTC.

The V and J genes are TRBV7-8 and TRBJ2-6; D unclear. The V end was cut by 3 bases, the J end by 0 bases, with 3 bases between. Germline lookup yields CDR1 SGHVS and CDR2 FQNEAQ. This CDR3 is built from 14 residues. CDR3 DNA: TGTGCCAGCAGCTTTATCTCTGGGGCCAACGTCCTGACTTTC. As protein: CASSFISGANVLTF.

The rearrangement links TRBV5-4 to TRBJ2-5; the match to TRBD1 covers 9 bases. The CDR3 has 15 residues. Germline V gives CDR1 SGHNT, CDR2 YYREEE (reference sequence). The V segment lost 4 bases and the J segment 5 bases; nucleotides outside the gene matches: 9. Here the CDR3 DNA reads TGTGCCAGCAGCGGGAACAGGGGGCTCGGGGAGACCCAGTACTTC. Protein sequence: CASSGNRGLGETQYF.

This chain joins TRBV4-3 and TRBJ2-7; possible D gene TRBD2, 7 bases. Trimming shortened V by 0 bases and J by 2 bases, and 14 bases separated the two germline ends. The length of the CDR3 is 16 residues. Germline V gives CDR1 LGHNA, CDR2 YSLEER. CDR3 loop: CASSQDLRGGTYEQYF. As DNA, the CDR3 is TGCGCCAGCAGCCAAGATCTTAGGGGGGGAACCTACGAGCAGTACTTC.

The gene calls are TRBV5-1 and TRBJ1-5; a possible D gene is TRBD1 (6 bases). The germline gives CDR1 SGHRS, CDR2 YFSETQ. The CDR3 consists of 15 residues. V shed 0 bases and J shed 4 bases, with 11 bases lying between them. The CDR3 protein is CASSLEWGANQPQHF. The CDR3 coding sequence is TGCGCCAGCAGCTTGGAGTGGGGGGCAAATCAGCCCCAGCATTTT.

This chain joins TRBV6-5 and TRBJ1-1; 10 positions agree with TRBD1. CDR1 and CDR2 (germline): MNHEY, SVGAGI. The CDR3 is 15 residues long. Losses at the gene ends were 0 bases for V and 5 bases for J; bases not matched to a gene: 3. CDR3 region: CASSYSGQGGTEAFF. CDR3 DNA sequence: TGTGCCAGCAGTTACTCAGGACAGGGGGGTACTGAAGCTTTCTTT.

The V call is TRBV28, the J call TRBJ1-4, with 8 bases that match TRBD1. From germline, CDR1 is MDHEN and CDR2 SYDVKM. The trim removed 3 bases at V and 6 bases at J, leaving 6 bases unmatched. The CDR3 consists of 15 residues. CDR3 sequence: CASSFRGTGDEKLFF. The CDR3 DNA is TGTGCCAGCAGTTTTAGGGGGACAGGAGATGAAAAACTGTTTTTT.

The chain couples TRBV30 to TRBJ1-1; 9 bases agree with TRBD1. Germline CDR1 is GTSNPN and CDR2 is SVGIG (reference sequence). CDR3 size: 13 residues. J lost 4 bases, V lost 4 bases, and 4 bases had no gene match. Here the CDR3 DNA reads TGTGCCTGGAACAGGGGGCTGAGCACTGAAGCTTTCTTT. It encodes CAWNRGLSTEAFF.

The chain links TRBV6-5 to TRBJ2-6, with no clear D. Deletions cut 0 bases from V and 4 bases from J, with 7 bases between. Germline values: CDR1 MNHEY, CDR2 SVGAGI. The CDR3 totals 15 residues. The CDR3 sequence: CASSYSGVGANVLTF. The CDR3 nucleotides read TGTGCCAGCAGTTACTCAGGCGTCGGGGCCAACGTCCTGACTTTC.

The rearrangement uses TRBV27 and TRBJ2-7, with 9 positions matching TRBD1. Trimming removed 2 bases from V and 4 bases from J; junction bases left unmatched: 6. The CDR3 runs to 15 residues. Germline CDR1 is MNHEY and CDR2 is SMNVEV (reference sequence). The CDR3 nucleotides read TGTGCCAGCAGTTTAGGACAGGGGATAGCGTACGAGCAGTACTTC. Protein sequence: CASSLGQGIAYEQYF.

The chain is built from TRBV6-1 and TRBJ1-6; D not resolved. The CDR3 runs to 12 residues. Germline-derived CDR1 and CDR2 are MNHNS and SASEGT. The V and J ends lost 0 bases and 12 bases respectively, with 6 bases between them. CDR3 coding DNA: TGTGCCAGCAGTGAAGCGGCATTACCCCTCCACTTT. Translation gives CASSEAALPLHF.

This clone occurred a few times. The gene calls are TRBV5-1 and TRBJ2-5; TRBD2 aligns across 8 bases. Trimming took 2 bases from V and 2 from J; bases not matched to a gene: 5. The germline V gene encodes CDR1 SGHRS and CDR2 YFSETQ. The CDR3 covers 15 residues. The CDR3 loop is CASSFLGGAQETQYF. Written as DNA, the CDR3 is TGCGCCAGCAGCTTTCTCGGGGGGGCACAAGAGACCCAGTACTTC.

This chain connects TRBV30 to TRBJ2-6; D could derive from TRBD1 or TRBD2 (5 bases each). V was trimmed by 0 bases and J by 0 bases, leaving 6 bases between them. This CDR3 is 15 amino acids long. The germline CDR1 and CDR2 sequences are GTSNPN and SVGIG (reference sequence). The CDR3 DNA reads as TGTGCCTGGAGTGTTGGGGGCTCTGGGGCCAACGTCCTGACTTTC. Its protein is CAWSVGGSGANVLTF.

The chain has TRBV28 and TRBJ1-2; D is undetermined. Germline CDR1 MDHEN, CDR2 SYDVKM. The CDR3 spans 15 residues. V was clipped by 10 bases and J by 0 bases, with 18 bases between them. CDR3 protein: CAITRARGTNYGYTF. Here the CDR3 DNA reads TGTGCCATTACCCGGGCCCGTGGTACTAACTATGGCTACACCTTC.

In this sample, this clone turned up a few times. The rearrangement joins TRBV7-9 to TRBJ2-3; no firm D call. The CDR3 extends over 16 amino acids. Trimming took 5 bases from V and 1 from J, leaving 16 bases between them. CDR1 SEHNR and CDR2 FQNEAQ come from the germline V gene (reference sequence). The CDR3 coding sequence is TGTGCCAGCAGCGTGGGTGGAGCGATGGGCACAGATACGCAGTATTTT. It translates to CASSVGGAMGTDTQYF.

The V and J genes are TRBV27 and TRBJ2-2; either TRBD1 or TRBD2 may fit D (6 bases each). Germline V gene sequence: CDR1 MNHEY, CDR2 SMNVEV (reference sequence). The V end was cut by 9 bases, the J end by 4 bases, with 30 bases between. The CDR3 is 19 residues long. CDR3 protein: CARKTSSDCPGAITGELFF. DNA of the CDR3: TGTGCCAGAAAAACGTCCTCTGATTGTCCGGGGGCTATCACCGGGGAGCTGTTTTTT.

This chain links TRBV5-4 with TRBJ2-2; 9 bases are shared with TRBD1. The CDR3 is 15 residues long. Unmatched junction bases numbered 6, after V lost 4 bases and J lost 5 bases. CDR1 is SGHNT and CDR2 is YYREEE in the germline V gene (reference sequence). CDR3 in DNA: TGTGCCAGCAGCGACGGGACAGGGCTGACCGGGGAGCTGTTTTTT. It translates to CASSDGTGLTGELFF.